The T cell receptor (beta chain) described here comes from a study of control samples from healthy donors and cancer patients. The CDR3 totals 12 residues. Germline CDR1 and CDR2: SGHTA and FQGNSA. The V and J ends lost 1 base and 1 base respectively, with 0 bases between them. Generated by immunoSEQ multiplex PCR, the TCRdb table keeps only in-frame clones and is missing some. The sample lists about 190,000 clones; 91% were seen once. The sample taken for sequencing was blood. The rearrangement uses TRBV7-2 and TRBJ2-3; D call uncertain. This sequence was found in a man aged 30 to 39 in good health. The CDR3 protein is CASSLGTDTQYF. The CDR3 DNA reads TGTGCCAGCAGCTTAGGCACAGATACGCAGTATTTT.